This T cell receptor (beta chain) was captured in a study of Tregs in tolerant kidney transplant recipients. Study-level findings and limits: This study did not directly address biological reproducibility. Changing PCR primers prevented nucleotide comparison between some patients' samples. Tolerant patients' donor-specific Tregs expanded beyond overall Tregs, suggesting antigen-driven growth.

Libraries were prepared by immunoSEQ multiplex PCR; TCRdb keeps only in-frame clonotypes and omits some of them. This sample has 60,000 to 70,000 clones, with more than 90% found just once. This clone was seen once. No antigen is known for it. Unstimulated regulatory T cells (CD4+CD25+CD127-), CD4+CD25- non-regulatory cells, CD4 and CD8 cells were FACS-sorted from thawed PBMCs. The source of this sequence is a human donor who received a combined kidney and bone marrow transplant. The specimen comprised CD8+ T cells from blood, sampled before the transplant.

This chain's CDR3 is CATSPSMGSGGYEQYF. CDR3 bases: TGTGCCACCAGCCCCAGCATGGGTAGCGGGGGGTACGAGCAGTACTTC. This chain joins TRBV15 and TRBJ2-7; 10 nucleotides line up with TRBD2. CDR1 and CDR2 from the germline V gene are LNHNV and YYDKDF (reference sequence). Germline trimming cut 5 bases from V and 4 bases from J; bases unmatched to any gene: 11. This CDR3 contains 16 residues. Filled out from reference TRBV15 and TRBJ2-7, the complete variable domain reads DAMVIQNPRYQVTQFGKPVTLSCSQTLNHNVMYWYQQKSSQAPKLLFHYYDKDFNNEADTPDNFQSRRPNTSFCFLDIRSPGLGDTAMYLCATSPSMGSGGYEQYFGPGTRLTVT.